Presented here are 5 T cell receptor beta chains from one specimen sequenced in a study of blood T cells in healthy people across ages. A second about 6 to 11 cycle PCR used barcoded and J-beta primers. TCRdb passed the 5' RACE reads through MiXCR, listing each CDR3 protein once. Found here are more than 800,000 distinct CDR3 sequences, 40% to 55% of them singletons; the top ten hold about 20%. Sequenced sample: blood. The receptors derive from a woman aged 60-75 years in good health.

This clonotype was seen more than once but under ten times. The gene calls are TRBV5-1 and TRBJ2-1; D perhaps matches TRBD2 (5 bases). Germline values: CDR1 SGHRS, CDR2 YFSETQ. Trimming cost V 4 bases and J 5 bases, with 10 bases left between them. The CDR3 loop spans 13 amino acids. CDR3 DNA: TGCGCCAGCAGCCGCGGACTCAACAATGAGCAGTTCTTC. This codes for CASSRGLNNEQFF. Full variable domain (outside the CDR3, taken from reference TRBV5-1 and TRBJ2-1): KAGVTQTPRYLIKTRGQQVTLSCSPISGHRSVSWYQQTPGQGLQFLFEYFSETQRNKGNFPGRFSGRQFSNSRSEMNVSTLELGDSALYLCASSRGLNNEQFFGPGTRLTVL.

This clonotype has ten or more counts. The V and J genes are TRBV14 and TRBJ2-3; the D is unclear. V lost 2 bases and J 4 bases, leaving 13 bases between the germline ends. This CDR3 region has 15 residues. The germline gives CDR1 SGHDN, CDR2 FVKESK. CDR3 nucleotide sequence: TGTGCCAGCAGCCAAAGTACGTCTCGCGCAGATACGCAGTATTTT. This encodes CASSQSTSRADTQYF.

V and J are TRBV12-3 or TRBV12-4 and TRBJ2-3, with 8 bases that match TRBD2. The CDR3 loop spans 16 amino acids. V was pared by 2 bases and J by 5 bases, with 9 bases of the junction left unmatched. The CDR3 coding sequence is TGTGCCAGCAGTTTATCGGAGCGGGAGATCCAAGATACGCAGTATTTT. Amino acids: CASSLSEREIQDTQYF.

V and J are TRBV5-4 and TRBJ2-5, with D possibly TRBD2 on 6 matching bases. Germline V lookup: CDR1 SGHNT, CDR2 YYREEE (reference sequence). The CDR3 contains 16 residues. V dropped 0 bases and J dropped 5 bases, with 17 bases sitting between them. For the CDR3, the DNA is TGTGCCAGCAGCTTGGAAACGGGAGTCACGGCGGAGACCCAGTACTTC. The encoded protein is CASSLETGVTAETQYF. The full variable domain, rest sourced from reference TRBV5-4 and TRBJ2-5, is ETGVTQSPTHLIKTRGQQVTLRCSSQSGHNTVSWYQQALGQGPQFIFQYYREEENGRGNFPPRFSGLQFPNYSSELNVNALELDDSALYLCASSLETGVTAETQYFGPGTRLLVL.

This clonotype was observed a handful of times. This chain uses TRBV5-6 with TRBJ1-2; 7 bases agree with TRBD1. The ends lost 4 bases at V and 4 bases at J; junction bases unmatched: 10. Germline values: CDR1 SGHDT, CDR2 YYEEEE. This CDR3 has 15 residues. This chain's CDR3 is CASSHTSGTVYGYTF. For the CDR3, the DNA is TGTGCCAGCAGCCACACTTCGGGGACAGTCTATGGCTACACCTTC.